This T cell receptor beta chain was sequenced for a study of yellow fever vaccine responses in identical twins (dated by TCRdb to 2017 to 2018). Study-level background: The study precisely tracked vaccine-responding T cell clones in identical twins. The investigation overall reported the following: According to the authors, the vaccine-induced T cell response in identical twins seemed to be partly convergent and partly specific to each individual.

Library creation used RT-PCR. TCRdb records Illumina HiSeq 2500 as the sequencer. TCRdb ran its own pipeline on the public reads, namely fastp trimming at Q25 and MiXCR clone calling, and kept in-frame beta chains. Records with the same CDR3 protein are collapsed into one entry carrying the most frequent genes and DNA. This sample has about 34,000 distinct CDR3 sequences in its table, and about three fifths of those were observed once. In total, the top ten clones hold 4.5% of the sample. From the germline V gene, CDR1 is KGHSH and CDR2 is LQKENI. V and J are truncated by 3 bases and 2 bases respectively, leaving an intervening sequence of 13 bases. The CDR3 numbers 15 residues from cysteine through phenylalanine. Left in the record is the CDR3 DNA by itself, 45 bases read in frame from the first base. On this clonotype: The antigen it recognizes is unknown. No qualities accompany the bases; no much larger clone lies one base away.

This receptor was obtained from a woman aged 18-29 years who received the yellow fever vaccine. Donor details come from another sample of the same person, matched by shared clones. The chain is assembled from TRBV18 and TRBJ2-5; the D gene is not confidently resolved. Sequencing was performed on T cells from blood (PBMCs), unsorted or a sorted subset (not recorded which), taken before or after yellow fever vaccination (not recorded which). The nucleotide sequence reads TGTGCCAGCTCACCCCTTTCGGGCAGTCAAGAGACCCAGTACTTC. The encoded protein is CASSPLSGSQETQYF. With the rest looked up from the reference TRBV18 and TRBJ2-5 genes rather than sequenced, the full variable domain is NAGVMQNPRHLVRRRGQEARLRCSPMKGHSHVYWYRQLPEEGLKFMVYLQKENIIDESGMPKERFSAEFPKEGPSILRIQQVVRGDSAAYFCASSPLSGSQETQYFGPGTRLLVL.